This entry describes one T cell receptor beta chain. Antigen: not known. One end of the junction does not line up with germline, which may come from a read error. The sample comes from a study of post-analysis software for immune sequencing data. Incorporated into the TCR beta cDNA libraries were unique molecular identifiers, which served to reduce PCR and sequencing biases. TCRdb re-analysed the PCR reads in MiXCR, keeping a single row per CDR3 protein. The data hold hundreds of thousands of distinct CDR3 sequences, with around 47% observed a single time. General observations from the study: When patients were compared with controls, five TRBV segments were more frequent, TRBV5-6, TRBV5-1 and TRBV20-1 among them.

Germline V CDR1 and CDR2: SGHVS, FNYEAQ. The CDR3 covers 13 residues. V gene TRBV7-6 combines with J gene TRBJ1-1, with D possibly matching TRBD1 (5 bases). The receptor was isolated from a girl between 5 and 17 years old with multiple sclerosis. Sequencing was done on a sample of blood. The CDR3 reads CASSFGGYTDAFF. CDR3 sequence (DNA): TGTGCCAGCAGCTTCGGGGGTTACACTGATGCTTTCTTT.